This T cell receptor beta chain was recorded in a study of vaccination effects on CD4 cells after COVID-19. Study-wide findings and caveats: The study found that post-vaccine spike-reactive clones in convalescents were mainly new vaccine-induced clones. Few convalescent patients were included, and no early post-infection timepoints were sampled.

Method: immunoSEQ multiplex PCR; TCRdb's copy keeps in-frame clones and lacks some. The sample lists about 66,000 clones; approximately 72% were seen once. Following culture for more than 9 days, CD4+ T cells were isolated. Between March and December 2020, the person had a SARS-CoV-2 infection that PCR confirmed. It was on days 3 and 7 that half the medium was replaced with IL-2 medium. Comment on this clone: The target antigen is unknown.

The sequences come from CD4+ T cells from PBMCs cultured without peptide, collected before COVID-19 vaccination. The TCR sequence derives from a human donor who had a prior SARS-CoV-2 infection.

The CDR3: CASSVAPTGDEQFF. As DNA, the CDR3 is TGTGCCAGCAGCGTAGCCCCTACAGGGGATGAGCAGTTCTTC. V is TRBV9 and J is TRBJ2-1; 7 bases line up with TRBD1. CDR1 and CDR2 (germline): SGDLS, YYNGEE. V lost 0 bases to trimming and J lost 8 bases; unmatched junction nucleotides: 5. There are 14 residues in the CDR3.